This record looks at one T cell receptor beta chain sequence and its context. Sequenced by immunoSEQ multiplex PCR; TCRdb stores in-frame clones only, minus some. The sample has around 100,000 clones; approximately 92% are singletons. Per germline, CDR1 KGHSH and CDR2 LQKENI. The CDR3 is 13 residues long. Trimming took off 4 bases at V and 10 bases at J, with 14 bases between the two ends. This sample is drawn from a study of T cell changes during pregnancy in multiple sclerosis. The specimen was peripheral blood, collected in the second trimester of pregnancy. J is TRBJ1-3 and V is TRBV18; tentative D call: TRBD1 (5 bases). The TCR comes from a female donor with multiple sclerosis, enrolled in a pregnancy study. In nucleotides, the CDR3 is TGTGCCAGCTCACAAACCCAACAGGCGACCATATATTTT. Amino acid sequence: CASSQTQQATIYF.